The 17 T cell receptor beta chains presented below share a single source sample, sequenced in a study of T cell responses to AZD1222 COVID-19 vaccine listed by TCRdb under 2021. Library prep was done by the immunoSEQ multiplex PCR assay. This immuneACCESS table, as held by TCRdb, lists in-frame sequences with V and J called but not all clones. Of the missing ones, under half trace to an unresolved V gene in checked studies; the others have no known cause. The sample has about 92,000 clones on record, approximately 90% of them singletons. The top ten clones comprise more than 8.5% of the sample. The time point label corresponds to: baseline before first vaccination. This material consisted of peripheral blood, taken on day 0 of AZD1222 vaccination. These receptors were obtained from an adult in good health.

J is TRBJ1-1 and V is TRBV2, with D perhaps matching TRBD1 (6 bases). The V gene's germline CDR1 is SNHLY and CDR2 FYNNEI. V dropped 6 bases and J dropped 4 bases, with 15 bases sitting between them. This CDR3 contains 14 residues. The CDR3 coding sequence is TGTGCCAGCAGGGAGGGGGGGGCGAGCACTGAAGCTTTCTTT. Translating gives CASREGGASTEAFF.

The chain has TRBV19 and TRBJ1-5, with D possibly matching TRBD1 (6 bases). Germline CDR1 is LNHDA and CDR2 is SQIVND (reference sequence). The CDR3 has 15 residues. V shed 7 bases and J shed 4 bases, with 17 bases lying between them. The CDR3 region is CASTPPGRGNQPQHF. The CDR3 DNA reads TGTGCCAGTACCCCGCCCGGGAGGGGGAATCAGCCCCAGCATTTT.

The rearrangement joins TRBV11-2 to TRBJ1-1; unclear D gene. The CDR3 has 15 amino acids. Germline loops: CDR1 SGHAT, CDR2 FQNNGV. The V and J ends lost 0 bases and 4 bases respectively, with 12 bases between them. CDR3 DNA: TGTGCCAGCAGCTTAGAAGGACGGGCCGGCACTGAAGCTTTCTTT. Its translation: CASSLEGRAGTEAFF.

This chain joins TRBV6-5 and TRBJ2-7, with 8 bases fitting TRBD1. V gave up 7 bases and J gave up 5 bases; unmatched junction bases: 10. This CDR3 has 14 amino acids. The germline V gene encodes CDR1 MNHEY and CDR2 SVGAGI. CDR3 sequence reads: CASKSGQGKNEQYF. The CDR3 DNA is TGTGCCAGCAAGTCAGGACAGGGAAAAAACGAGCAGTACTTC.

This chain links TRBV19 with TRBJ1-5; no clear D gene. The germline V gene has CDR1 LNHDA and CDR2 SQIVND (reference sequence). The V gene lost 5 bases and the J gene lost 2 bases, with 16 bases spanning the gap. The CDR3 has 16 residues. CDR3 in DNA: TGTGCCAGTAGTGTGGCAGCTCACTTCGGCAATCAGCCCCAGCATTTT. Protein product: CASSVAAHFGNQPQHF.

The genes are TRBV28 and TRBJ1-5; the match to TRBD1 covers 8 bases. Germline V gene lookup returns CDR1 MDHEN and CDR2 SYDVKM. The V gene end was trimmed by 5 bases and the J gene end by 7 bases; junction bases not matched to a gene: 10. The CDR3 is 15 amino acids. CDR3: CASSLVTGVGQPQHF. In DNA, the CDR3 is TGTGCCAGCAGTCTCGTGACAGGGGTGGGACAGCCCCAGCATTTT.

V is TRBV18 and J is TRBJ2-5; D is perhaps TRBD1 (5 bases). Germline loops: CDR1 KGHSH, CDR2 LQKENI. The V and J ends lost 0 bases and 0 bases respectively, with 8 bases between them. The CDR3 is 15 amino acids. CDR3 residues: CASSPPAGNQETQYF. The CDR3 coding sequence is TGTGCCAGCTCACCACCGGCAGGGAACCAAGAGACCCAGTACTTC. Combining the CDR3 with reference TRBV18 and TRBJ2-5 gives the whole variable domain NAGVMQNPRHLVRRRGQEARLRCSPMKGHSHVYWYRQLPEEGLKFMVYLQKENIIDESGMPKERFSAEFPKEGPSILRIQQVVRGDSAAYFCASSPPAGNQETQYFGPGTRLLVL.

The V and J genes are TRBV12-3 or TRBV12-4 and TRBJ1-2; the D gene is possibly TRBD1 (5 bases). Between the trimmed V and J ends, which lost 7 bases and 4 bases, there was a span of 10 bases. The length of the CDR3 is 12 residues. CDR3 nucleotides: TGTGCCAGCACCCGGGACGGCTATGGCTACACCTTC. Translation gives CASTRDGYGYTF.

The rearrangement links TRBV28 to TRBJ1-1; tentative D call: TRBD1 (6 bases). The CDR3 length is 13 residues. Trimming pared 6 bases from V and 1 base from J, leaving 9 bases between. Per germline, CDR1 MDHEN and CDR2 SYDVKM. The CDR3, as DNA: TGTGCCAGCAGCGCGACAGGGAACACTGAAGCTTTCTTT. It is translated as CASSATGNTEAFF.

This clone was recorded once. The genes are TRBV30 and TRBJ1-2; tentatively, D is TRBD1 (6 bases). The length of the CDR3 is 14 residues. Trimming left V 1 base short and J 2 bases short, with 11 bases between. CDR1 and CDR2 (germline): GTSNPN, SVGIG (reference sequence). The CDR3: CAWSGGARNYGYTF. CDR3 sequence (DNA): TGTGCCTGGAGTGGGGGGGCGCGGAACTATGGCTACACCTTC.

The chain combines TRBV7-2 with TRBJ2-1; TRBD2 agrees at 8 bases. The CDR3 has 15 amino acids. Losses at the gene ends were 2 bases for V and 5 bases for J; bases not matched to a gene: 5. From germline, CDR1 is SGHTA and CDR2 FQGNSA. The CDR3 reads CASSLLAGGHNEQFF. CDR3 sequence (DNA): TGTGCCAGCAGCTTACTCGCGGGGGGCCACAATGAGCAGTTCTTC.

V gene TRBV19 combines with J gene TRBJ1-1; 7 bases are shared with TRBD1. The V and J ends lost 7 bases and 5 bases, in that order; junction bases with no gene match: 10. The germline CDR1 and CDR2 sequences are LNHDA and SQIVND (reference sequence). CDR3 size: 14 residues. CDR3 in amino acids: CASTLGQGGTEAFF. DNA for the CDR3: TGTGCCAGTACCCTGGGGCAGGGGGGGACTGAAGCTTTCTTT.

This chain links TRBV19 with TRBJ2-3, with D perhaps given as TRBD1 or TRBD2 (5 bases each). Germline CDR1 and CDR2: LNHDA and SQIVND (reference sequence). Between the trimmed V and J ends, which lost 6 bases and 5 bases, there was a span of 9 bases. CDR3 length equals 12 residues. CDR3 loop: CASSGAGDTQYF. The DNA for the CDR3 is TGTGCCAGTAGCGGGGCCGGAGATACGCAGTATTTT.

This chain links TRBV28 with TRBJ1-5; 8 bases agree with TRBD1. J lost 4 bases, V lost 9 bases, and 5 bases had no gene match. The CDR3 consists of 13 residues. Germline lookup yields CDR1 MDHEN and CDR2 SYDVKM. CDR3 sequence reads: CASKQGGNQPQHF. For the CDR3, the DNA is TGTGCCAGTAAACAGGGGGGGAATCAGCCCCAGCATTTT.

The J gene is TRBJ2-7, the V gene TRBV14, with D unclear. Germline V gives CDR1 SGHDN, CDR2 FVKESK. Between the trimmed V and J ends, which lost 1 base and 6 bases, there was a span of 13 bases. This CDR3 region has 14 residues. The CDR3 DNA follows: TGTGCCAGCAGCCAAGGCTCCCCTCCAGTCGAGCAGTACTTC. Residues: CASSQGSPPVEQYF.

This chain joins TRBV12-1 and TRBJ1-2; the table's D call, TRBD1, was not checked against the DNA. TRBV12-1 constitutes a pseudogene. This CDR3 has 14 residues. The CDR3 region has the DNA TGTGCCAGCAGCCACGGACAGTCTAACTATGGCTACACCTTC. Protein sequence: CASSHGQSNYGYTF.

The V call is TRBV5-6, the J call TRBJ2-7; TRBD1 is a possible D gene (5 bases). Per the germline V gene, CDR1 is SGHDT and CDR2 is YYEEEE. The CDR3 is 15 amino acids. V gave up 4 bases and J gave up 2 bases, with 16 bases separating them. The CDR3 DNA reads TGTGCCAGCAGCGTGTTGGGGCAGGGTACCTACGAGCAGTACTTC. Translating gives CASSVLGQGTYEQYF.